This TCR beta chain was documented in a study of OX40 agonist ivuxolimab in advanced cancers. Assay: immunoSEQ multiplex PCR; the TCRdb copy retains only in-frame clones and omits some. The sample shows about 50,000 clones, over 85% of them seen only once. Study-wide points: Researchers did not determine the expanded peripheral T cells' antigen specificity.

Germline V gene lookup returns CDR1 SGHRS and CDR2 YFSETQ. CDR3 size: 13 residues. The V segment lost 4 bases and the J segment 4 bases; nucleotides outside the gene matches: 2. Patients were ruled out by autoimmune disease history or systemic immunosuppression. As regards this clone: Its matching antigen is unknown.

The sample here was CD4+ or CD8+ T cells sorted from blood, taken in a trial of the OX40 agonist ivuxolimab. The rearrangement joins TRBV5-1 to TRBJ2-1; TRBD1 aligns across 7 bases. The sequence was collected from an adult with an advanced solid tumor such as melanoma, head and neck, liver or kidney cancer. The CDR3 reads CASSATGYNEQFF. The CDR3 DNA reads as TGCGCCAGCAGCGCGACAGGGTACAATGAGCAGTTCTTC.